What follows are 8 T cell receptor beta chains derived from one specimen sequenced in a study of T cells in Graves' hyperthyroidism and ophthalmopathy. The source material, RNA transcripts, was used to amplify TCR beta CDR3 regions. The TCR CDR3 was amplified in a first-round RT-PCR using the HTBI primer set. TCRdb fed the multiplex PCR reads into MiXCR, producing one record per CDR3 protein. In the table there are 300,000 to 500,000 distinct CDR3 sequences, about 14% of which are singletons. The specimen was blood. The receptors derive from a man in his fifties with Graves' ophthalmopathy.

A few counts support this clonotype. The J gene is TRBJ2-2, the V gene TRBV7-9, with D perhaps matching TRBD1 or TRBD2 (5 bases each). The CDR3 is 13 residues long. Germline loops: CDR1 SEHNR, CDR2 FQNEAQ (reference sequence). Here the CDR3 reads CEWGSKNTGELFF. DNA of the CDR3: TGTGAGTGGGGGAGTAAGAACACCGGGGAGCTGTTTTTT.

The V call is TRBV9, the J call TRBJ2-1; 11 bases are shared with TRBD2. With V trimmed by 0 bases and J by 8 bases, 7 bases remained unmatched. CDR3 length: 16 amino acids. Germline CDR1 is SGDLS and CDR2 is YYNGEE. The CDR3 DNA is TGTGCCAGCAGCGTAGCAGGGACTAGCGGAGGCTATGAGCAGTTCTTC. This encodes CASSVAGTSGGYEQFF.

This clonotype was observed many times. The rearrangement links TRBV5-8 to TRBJ2-3; D is unclear. V dropped 4 bases and J dropped 6 bases, with 9 bases sitting between them. The germline V gene has CDR1 SGHTS and CDR2 YDEGEE. The CDR3 is 12 residues long. This chain's CDR3 is CASSPDRDTQYF. The CDR3 coding sequence is TGTGCCAGCAGCCCTGACCGGGATACGCAGTATTTT.

This chain joins TRBV6-5 and TRBJ1-5; D not resolved. CDR3 length: 13 residues. Germline V gene sequence: CDR1 MNHEY, CDR2 SVGAGI. Between the trimmed V and J ends, which lost 2 bases and 6 bases, there was a span of 8 bases. The CDR3 region is CASSYVLGQPQHF. The CDR3 DNA reads as TGTGCCAGCAGTTACGTATTAGGTCAGCCCCAGCATTTT.

This clonotype was picked up many times. This sequence joins TRBV27 and TRBJ2-7; D is perhaps TRBD1 (5 bases). There are 15 residues in the CDR3. The germline V gene has CDR1 MNHEY and CDR2 SMNVEV (reference sequence). Trimming took 0 bases from V and 3 from J, leaving 12 bases between them. CDR3 in amino acids: CASSLSVRTYYEQYF. The DNA for the CDR3 is TGTGCCAGCAGTTTATCAGTAAGGACATACTACGAGCAGTACTTC.

This chain joins TRBV6-2 or TRBV6-3 and TRBJ2-7, with TRBD2 as a possible D gene (6 bases). With 5 bases removed from V and 3 bases from J, the gap between germline ends came to 11 bases. The germline CDR1 and CDR2 sequences are MNHEY and SVGEGT. The length of the CDR3 is 13 residues. In DNA form, the CDR3 reads TGTGCCAGCAGTAAGACTAGTCTCTACGAGCAGTACTTC. It codes for CASSKTSLYEQYF.

This chain links TRBV12-3 or TRBV12-4 with TRBJ2-1; 12 bases agree with TRBD2. This CDR3 spans 14 amino acids. Trimming cost V 8 bases and J 6 bases; bases outside gene matches: 5. CDR3 sequence reads: CASCRLAGVNEQFF. The CDR3, as DNA: TGTGCCAGCTGCAGACTAGCGGGAGTCAATGAGCAGTTCTTC.

This rearrangement joins TRBV16 to TRBJ1-1; D is uncertain. Germline V CDR1 and CDR2: KGHSY, FQNENV. CDR3 size: 15 residues. V was pared by 2 bases and J by 3 bases, with 13 bases between. This chain's CDR3 is CASSQHVNRDTEAFF. In nucleotides, the CDR3 is TGTGCCAGCAGCCAACACGTTAACAGAGACACTGAAGCTTTCTTT.